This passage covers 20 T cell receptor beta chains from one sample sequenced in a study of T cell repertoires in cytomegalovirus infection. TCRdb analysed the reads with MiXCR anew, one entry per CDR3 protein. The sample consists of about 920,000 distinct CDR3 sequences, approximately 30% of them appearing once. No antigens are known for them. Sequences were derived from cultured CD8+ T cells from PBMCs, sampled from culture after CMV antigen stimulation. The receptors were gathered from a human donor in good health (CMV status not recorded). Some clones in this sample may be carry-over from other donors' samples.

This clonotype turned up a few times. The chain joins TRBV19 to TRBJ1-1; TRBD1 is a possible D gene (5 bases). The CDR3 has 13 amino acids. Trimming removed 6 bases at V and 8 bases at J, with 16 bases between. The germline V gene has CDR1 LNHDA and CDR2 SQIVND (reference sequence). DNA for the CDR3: TGTGCCAGTAGCCCGGTGGGGGGAGGCGAAGCTTTCTTT. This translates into CASSPVGGGEAFF.

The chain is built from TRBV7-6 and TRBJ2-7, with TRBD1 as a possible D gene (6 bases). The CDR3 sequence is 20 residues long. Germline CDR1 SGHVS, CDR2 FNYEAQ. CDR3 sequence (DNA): TGTGCTAGCAGCTTAGACCCATGCCGAGACGCACAGGGTATTCTCTACGAGCAGTACGTC. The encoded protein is CASSLDPCRDAQGILYEQYV.

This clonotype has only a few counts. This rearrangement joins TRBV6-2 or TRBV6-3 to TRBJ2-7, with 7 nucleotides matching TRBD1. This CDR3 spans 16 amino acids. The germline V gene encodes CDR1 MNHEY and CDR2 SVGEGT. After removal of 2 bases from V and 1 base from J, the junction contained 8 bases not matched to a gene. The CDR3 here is CASSYPQRQGSYEQYV. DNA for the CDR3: TGTGCCAGCAGTTACCCACAAAGACAGGGATCCTACGAGCAGTACGTC.

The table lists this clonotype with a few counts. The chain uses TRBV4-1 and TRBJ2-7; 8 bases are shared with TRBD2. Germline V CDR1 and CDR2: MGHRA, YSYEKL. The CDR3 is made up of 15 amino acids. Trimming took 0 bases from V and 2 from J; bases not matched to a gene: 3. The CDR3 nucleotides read TGCGCCAGCAGCCAAGAGCGGGGGGCTACCTACGAGCAGTACGTC. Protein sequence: CASSQERGATYEQYV.

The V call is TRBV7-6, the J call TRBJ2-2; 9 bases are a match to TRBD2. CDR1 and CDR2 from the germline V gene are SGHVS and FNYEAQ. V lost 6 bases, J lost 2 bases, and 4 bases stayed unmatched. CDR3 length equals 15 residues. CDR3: CASREAGGNTGELFF. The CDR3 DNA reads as TGTGCCAGCAGGGAAGCGGGGGGAAACACCGGGGAGCTGTTTTTT. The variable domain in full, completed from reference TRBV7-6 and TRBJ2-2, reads GAGVSQSPRYKVTKRGQDVALRCDPISGHVSLYWYRQALGQGPEFLTYFNYEAQQDKSGLPNDRFSAERPEGSISTLTIQRTEQRDSAMYRCASREAGGNTGELFFGEGSRLTVL.

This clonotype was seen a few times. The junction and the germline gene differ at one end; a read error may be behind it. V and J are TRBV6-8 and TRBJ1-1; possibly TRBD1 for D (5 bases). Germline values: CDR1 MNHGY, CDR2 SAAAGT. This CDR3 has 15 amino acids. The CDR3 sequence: CAGSYSGQPNTEAFF. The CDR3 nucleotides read TGTGCCGGCAGTTACTCCGGACAACCGAACACTGAAGCTTTCTTT.

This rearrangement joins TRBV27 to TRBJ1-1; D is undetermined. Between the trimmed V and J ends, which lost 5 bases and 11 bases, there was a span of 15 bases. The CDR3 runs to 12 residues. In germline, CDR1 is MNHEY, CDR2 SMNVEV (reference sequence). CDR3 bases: TGTGCCAGCAGTCCAGACACCCACCAGGCTTTCTTT. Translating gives CASSPDTHQAFF.

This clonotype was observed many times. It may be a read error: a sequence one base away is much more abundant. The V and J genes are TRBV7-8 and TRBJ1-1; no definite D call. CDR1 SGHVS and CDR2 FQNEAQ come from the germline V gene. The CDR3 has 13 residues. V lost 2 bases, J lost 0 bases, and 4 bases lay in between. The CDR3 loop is CASSLYVNTEAFF. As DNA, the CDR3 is TGTGCCAGCAGCTTATATGTGAACACTGAAGCTTTCTTT.

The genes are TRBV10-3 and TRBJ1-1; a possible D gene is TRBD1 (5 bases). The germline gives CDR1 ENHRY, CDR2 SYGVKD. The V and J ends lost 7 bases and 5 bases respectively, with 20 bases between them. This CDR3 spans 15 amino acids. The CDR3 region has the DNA TGTGCCATCAAGATCTTCGGAGGGGAGAATACTGAAGCTTTCTTT. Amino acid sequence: CAIKIFGGENTEAFF.

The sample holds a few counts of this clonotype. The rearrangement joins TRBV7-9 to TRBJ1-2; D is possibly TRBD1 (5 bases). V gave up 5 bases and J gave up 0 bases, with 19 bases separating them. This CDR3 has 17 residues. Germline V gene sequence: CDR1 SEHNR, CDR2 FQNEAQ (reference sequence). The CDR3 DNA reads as TGTGCCAGCAGCCCATCATACGGGGCAGCCGCTAACTATGGCTACACCTTC. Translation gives CASSPSYGAAANYGYTF.

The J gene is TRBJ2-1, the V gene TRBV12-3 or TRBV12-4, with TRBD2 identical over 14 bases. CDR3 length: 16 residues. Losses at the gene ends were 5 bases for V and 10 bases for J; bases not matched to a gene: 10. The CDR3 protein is CASSDPGLAGEWEQFF. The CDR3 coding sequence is TGTGCCAGCAGTGACCCGGGACTAGCGGGGGAGTGGGAGCAGTTCTTC.

CDR3 sequence: CASSFVAGGYTDTQYF. The CDR3 DNA is TGTGCCAGCAGTTTCGTAGCGGGGGGGTACACAGATACGCAGTATTTT. The gene calls are TRBV12-3 or TRBV12-4 and TRBJ2-3; 11 positions agree with TRBD2. The V segment lost 3 bases and the J segment 2 bases; nucleotides outside the gene matches: 4. CDR3 length equals 16 residues.

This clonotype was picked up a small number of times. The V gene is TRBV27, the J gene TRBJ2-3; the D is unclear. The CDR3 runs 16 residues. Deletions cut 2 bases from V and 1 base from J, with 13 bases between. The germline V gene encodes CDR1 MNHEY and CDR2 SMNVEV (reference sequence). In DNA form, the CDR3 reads TGTGCCAGCAGTTTAATAGTGGAGTTGGGCACAGATACGCAGTATTTT. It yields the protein CASSLIVELGTDTQYF.

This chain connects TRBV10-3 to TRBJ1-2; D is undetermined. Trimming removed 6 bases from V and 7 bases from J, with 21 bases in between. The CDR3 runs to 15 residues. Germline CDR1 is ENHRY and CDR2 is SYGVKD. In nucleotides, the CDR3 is TGTGCCATCAGCCCGATCCTCAATGGGCCCGGTGGCTACACCTTC. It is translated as CAISPILNGPGGYTF.

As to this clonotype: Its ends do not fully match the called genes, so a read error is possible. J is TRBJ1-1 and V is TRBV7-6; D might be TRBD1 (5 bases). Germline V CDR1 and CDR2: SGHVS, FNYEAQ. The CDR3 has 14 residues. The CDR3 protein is CARSLERGNTEAFF. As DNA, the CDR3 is TGTGCCAGGAGCTTAGAAAGGGGGAACACTGAAGCTTTCTTT.

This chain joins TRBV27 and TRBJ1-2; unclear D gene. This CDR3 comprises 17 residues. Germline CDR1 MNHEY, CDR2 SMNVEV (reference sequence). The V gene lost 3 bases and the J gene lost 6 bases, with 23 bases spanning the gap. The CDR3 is CASSFQAPPVNRDGYTF. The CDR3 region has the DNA TGTGCCAGCAGTTTCCAAGCACCCCCGGTCAATCGCGATGGCTACACCTTC.

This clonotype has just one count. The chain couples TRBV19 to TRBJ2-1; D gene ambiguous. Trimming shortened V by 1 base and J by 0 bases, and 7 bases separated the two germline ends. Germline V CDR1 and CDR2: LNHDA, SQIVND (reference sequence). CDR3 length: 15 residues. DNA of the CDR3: TGTGCCAGTAGTATAGCCAGGACCTCCTACAATGAGCAGTTCTTC. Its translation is CASSIARTSYNEQFF. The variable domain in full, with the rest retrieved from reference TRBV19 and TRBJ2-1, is DGGITQSPKYLFRKEGQNVTLSCEQNLNHDAMYWYRQDPGQGLRLIYYSQIVNDFQKGDIAEGYSVSREKKESFPLTVTSAQKNPTAFYLCASSIARTSYNEQFFGPGTRLTVL.

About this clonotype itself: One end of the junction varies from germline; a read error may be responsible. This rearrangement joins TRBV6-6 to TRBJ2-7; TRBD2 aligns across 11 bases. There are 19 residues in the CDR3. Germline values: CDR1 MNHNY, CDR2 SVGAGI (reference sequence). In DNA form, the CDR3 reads TGTGCCGGCAGTTACTCGAGACTAGCGGGGCCCTCCTCCTCTGACGAGCAGTACTTC. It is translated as CAGSYSRLAGPSSSDEQYF.

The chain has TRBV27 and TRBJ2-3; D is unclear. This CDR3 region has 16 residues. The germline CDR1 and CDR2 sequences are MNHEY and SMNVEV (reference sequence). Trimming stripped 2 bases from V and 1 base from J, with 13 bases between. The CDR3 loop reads CASSLRAGKGTDTQYF. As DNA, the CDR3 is TGTGCCAGCAGTTTACGGGCCGGAAAGGGCACAGATACGCAGTATTTT.

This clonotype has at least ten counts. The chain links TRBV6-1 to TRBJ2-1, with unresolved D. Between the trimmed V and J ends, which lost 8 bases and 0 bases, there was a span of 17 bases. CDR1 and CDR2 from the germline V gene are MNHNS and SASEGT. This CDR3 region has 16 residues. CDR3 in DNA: TGTGCCAGCTATGAATTCCCCATGAGCTCCTACAATGAGCAGTTCTTC. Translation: CASYEFPMSSYNEQFF.